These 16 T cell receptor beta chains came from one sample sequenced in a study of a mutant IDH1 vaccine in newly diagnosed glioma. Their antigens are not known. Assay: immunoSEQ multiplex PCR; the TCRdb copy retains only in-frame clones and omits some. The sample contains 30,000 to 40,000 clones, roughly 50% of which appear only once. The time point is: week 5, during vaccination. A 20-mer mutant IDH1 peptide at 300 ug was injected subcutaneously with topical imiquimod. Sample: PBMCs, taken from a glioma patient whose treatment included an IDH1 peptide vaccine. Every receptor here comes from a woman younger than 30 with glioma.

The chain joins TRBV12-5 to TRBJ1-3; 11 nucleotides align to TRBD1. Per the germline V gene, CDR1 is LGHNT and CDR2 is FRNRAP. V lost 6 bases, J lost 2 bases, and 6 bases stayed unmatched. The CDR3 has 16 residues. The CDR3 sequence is CASGLGQGATGNTIYF. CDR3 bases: TGTGCTAGTGGACTAGGACAGGGGGCGACTGGAAACACCATATATTTT.

DNA for the CDR3: TGTGCCAGCAGCGAGACAGGGATCGGGGACGAGCAGTACTTC. Translation: CASSETGIGDEQYF. This chain uses TRBV9 with TRBJ2-7; 7 bases line up with TRBD1. The CDR3 is made up of 14 amino acids. Germline values: CDR1 SGDLS, CDR2 YYNGEE. J was trimmed by 5 bases and V by 3 bases; bases with no gene match: 8.

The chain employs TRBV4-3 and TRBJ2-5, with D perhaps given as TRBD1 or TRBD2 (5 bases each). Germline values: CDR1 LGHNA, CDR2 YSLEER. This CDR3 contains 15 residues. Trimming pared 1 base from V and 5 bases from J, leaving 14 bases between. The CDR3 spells CASSQGGNRGETQYF. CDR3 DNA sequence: TGCGCCAGCAGCCAAGGGGGGAATCGGGGTGAGACCCAGTACTTC.

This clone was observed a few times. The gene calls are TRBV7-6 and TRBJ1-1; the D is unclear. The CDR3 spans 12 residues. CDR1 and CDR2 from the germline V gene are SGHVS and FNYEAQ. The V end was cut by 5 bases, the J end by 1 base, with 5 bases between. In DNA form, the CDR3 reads TGTGCCAGCAGCCGGGCGAACACTGAAGCTTTCTTT. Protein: CASSRANTEAFF.

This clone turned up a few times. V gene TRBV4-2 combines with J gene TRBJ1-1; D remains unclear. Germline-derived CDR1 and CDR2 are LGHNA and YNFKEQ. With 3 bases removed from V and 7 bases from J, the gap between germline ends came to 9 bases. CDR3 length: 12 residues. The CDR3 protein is CASSHKTSEAFF. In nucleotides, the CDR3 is TGTGCCAGCAGCCATAAGACAAGTGAAGCTTTCTTT.

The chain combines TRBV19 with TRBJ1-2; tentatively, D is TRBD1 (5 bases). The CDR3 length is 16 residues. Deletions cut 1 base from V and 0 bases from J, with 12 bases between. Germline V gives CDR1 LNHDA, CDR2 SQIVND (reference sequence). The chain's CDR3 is CASSIVTGAANYGYTF. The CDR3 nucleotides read TGTGCCAGTAGTATAGTCACAGGAGCCGCTAACTATGGCTACACCTTC. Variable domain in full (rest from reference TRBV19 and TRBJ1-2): DGGITQSPKYLFRKEGQNVTLSCEQNLNHDAMYWYRQDPGQGLRLIYYSQIVNDFQKGDIAEGYSVSREKKESFPLTVTSAQKNPTAFYLCASSIVTGAANYGYTFGSGTRLTVV.

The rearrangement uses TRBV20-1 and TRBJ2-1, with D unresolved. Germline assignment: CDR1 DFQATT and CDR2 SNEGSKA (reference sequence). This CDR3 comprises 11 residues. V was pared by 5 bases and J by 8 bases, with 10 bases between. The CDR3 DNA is TGCAGTGCTGGCCTTGTGGATGAGCAGTTCTTC. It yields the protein CSAGLVDEQFF.

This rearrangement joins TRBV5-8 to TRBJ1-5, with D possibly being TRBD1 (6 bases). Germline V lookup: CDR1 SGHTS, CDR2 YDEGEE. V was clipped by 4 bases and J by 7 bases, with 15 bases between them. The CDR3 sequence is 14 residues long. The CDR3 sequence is CASSRGQSGQPQHF. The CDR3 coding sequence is TGTGCCAGCAGCCGGGGGCAAAGCGGCCAGCCCCAGCATTTT.

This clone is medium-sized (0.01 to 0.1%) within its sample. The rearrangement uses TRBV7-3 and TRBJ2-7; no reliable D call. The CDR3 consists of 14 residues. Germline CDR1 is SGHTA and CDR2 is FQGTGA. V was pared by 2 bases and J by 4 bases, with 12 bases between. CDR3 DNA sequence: TGTGCCAGCAGCTTAGGCCTAGGGAAGTACGAGCAGTACTTC. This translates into CASSLGLGKYEQYF.

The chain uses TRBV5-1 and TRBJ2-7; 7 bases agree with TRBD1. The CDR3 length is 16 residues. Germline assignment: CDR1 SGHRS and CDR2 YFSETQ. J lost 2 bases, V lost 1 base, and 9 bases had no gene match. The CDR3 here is CASSLPGRGTTYEQYF. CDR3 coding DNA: TGCGCCAGCAGCTTGCCAGGCAGGGGGACCACCTACGAGCAGTACTTC.

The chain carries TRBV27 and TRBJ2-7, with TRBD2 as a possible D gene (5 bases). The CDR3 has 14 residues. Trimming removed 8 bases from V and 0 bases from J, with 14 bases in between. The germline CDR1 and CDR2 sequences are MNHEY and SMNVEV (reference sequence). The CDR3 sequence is CASAYSRGSYEQYF. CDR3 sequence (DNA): TGTGCCAGCGCCTACTCCCGGGGCTCCTACGAGCAGTACTTC.

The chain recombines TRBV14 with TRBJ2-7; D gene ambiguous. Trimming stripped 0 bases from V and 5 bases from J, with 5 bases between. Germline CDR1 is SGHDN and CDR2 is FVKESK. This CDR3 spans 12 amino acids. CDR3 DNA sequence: TGTGCCAGCAGCCAAGAACGCAACGAGCAGTACTTC. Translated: CASSQERNEQYF.

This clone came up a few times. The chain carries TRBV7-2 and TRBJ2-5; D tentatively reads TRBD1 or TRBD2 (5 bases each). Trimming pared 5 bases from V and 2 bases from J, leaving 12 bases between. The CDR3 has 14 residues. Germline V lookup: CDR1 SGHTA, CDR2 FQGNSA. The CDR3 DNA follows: TGTGCCAGCAGCACCGGGGCCCGACAAGAGACCCAGTACTTC. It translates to CASSTGARQETQYF. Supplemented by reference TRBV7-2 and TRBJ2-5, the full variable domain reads GAGVSQSPSNKVTEKGKDVELRCDPISGHTALYWYRQSLGQGLEFLIYFQGNSAPDKSGLPSDRFSAERTGGSVSTLTIQRTQQEDSAVYLCASSTGARQETQYFGPGTRLLVL.

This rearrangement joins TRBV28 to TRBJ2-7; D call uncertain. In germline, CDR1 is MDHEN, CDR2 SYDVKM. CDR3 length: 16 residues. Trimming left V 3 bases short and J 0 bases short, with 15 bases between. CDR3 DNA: TGTGCCAGCAGTTTTTTGCCCCCTTATGGCTCCTACGAGCAGTACTTC. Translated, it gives CASSFLPPYGSYEQYF. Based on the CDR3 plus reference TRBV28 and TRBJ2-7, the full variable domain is DVKVTQSSRYLVKRTGEKVFLECVQDMDHENMFWYRQDPGLGLRLIYFSYDVKMKEKGDIPEGYSVSREKKERFSLILESASTNQTSMYLCASSFLPPYGSYEQYFGPGTRLTVT.

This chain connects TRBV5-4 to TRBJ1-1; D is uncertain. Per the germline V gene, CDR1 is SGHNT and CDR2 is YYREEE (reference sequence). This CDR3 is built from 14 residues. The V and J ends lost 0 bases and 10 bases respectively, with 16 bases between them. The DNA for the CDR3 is TGTGCCAGCAGCTTGGCATGGTCCCCGACGGGAGCTTTCTTT. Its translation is CASSLAWSPTGAFF.

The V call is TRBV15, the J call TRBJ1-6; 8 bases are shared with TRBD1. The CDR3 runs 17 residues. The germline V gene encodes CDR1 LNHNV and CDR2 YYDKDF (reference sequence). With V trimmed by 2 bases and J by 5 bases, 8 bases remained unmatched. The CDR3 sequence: CATSRYRGMTDNSPLHF. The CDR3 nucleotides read TGTGCCACCAGCAGATACAGGGGGATGACTGATAATTCACCCCTCCACTTT.